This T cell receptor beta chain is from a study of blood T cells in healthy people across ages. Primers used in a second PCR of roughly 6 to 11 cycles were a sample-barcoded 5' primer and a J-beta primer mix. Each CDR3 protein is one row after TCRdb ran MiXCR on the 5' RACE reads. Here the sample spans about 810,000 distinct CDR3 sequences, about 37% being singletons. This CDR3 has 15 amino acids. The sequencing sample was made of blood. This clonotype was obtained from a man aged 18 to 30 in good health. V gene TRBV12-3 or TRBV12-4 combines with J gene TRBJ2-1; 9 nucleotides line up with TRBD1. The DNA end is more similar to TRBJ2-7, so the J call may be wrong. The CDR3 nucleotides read TGTGCCAGCAGTTTTACGGGACAGGGTTACAATGAGCAGTACTTC. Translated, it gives CASSFTGQGYNEQYF.